This T cell receptor (beta chain) emerged from a study of control samples from healthy donors and cancer patients. V was clipped by 0 bases and J by 2 bases; unmatched bases: 2. The CDR3 length is 15 residues. Germline CDR1 is LGHDT and CDR2 is YNNKEL (reference sequence). The data were produced by immunoSEQ multiplex PCR, yet TCRdb's version contains in-frame clones alone and is incomplete. The profile shows 390,000 or so clones, about nine tenths of them singletons. The sequence was obtained from a middle-aged man with head and neck cancer. The chain has TRBV3-1 (or the pseudogene TRBV3-2) and TRBJ2-5, with 8 bases fitting TRBD2. Sequenced input: PBMCs. CDR3 region: CASSQDSGEQETQYF. CDR3 bases: TGTGCCAGCAGCCAAGATAGCGGGGAACAAGAGACCCAGTACTTC.